This TCR beta chain was recovered during a study of blood T cell repertoires in COVID-19. At the level of the study: Acute-phase and convalescent COVID-19 samples originated in the United States, Italy and Spain. From T cells, B-cell-depleted T cells, or PBMCs came the material, which was cDNA or gDNA.

Per the authors' pipeline: It was from reference gene primer amplification that nucleated cell counts were estimated. Repertoires were generated with immunoSEQ multiplex PCR, while TCRdb's copy carries only in-frame clones and drops some. V and J calls and clone size are given by that table; D and trimming were obtained from the DNA. Of 140,000 to 150,000 clones in the sample, approximately 90% are singletons; the top ten hold over 0.85%. This clone was observed a single time. V lost 7 bases to trimming and J lost 4 bases; unmatched junction nucleotides: 8. CDR1 SQVTM and CDR2 ANQGSEA come from the germline V gene. The CDR3 has 13 amino acids.

The sequence was obtained from a woman between 50 and 59 years old with acute or convalescent COVID-19. The specimen was peripheral blood. The chain combines TRBV29-1 with TRBJ1-2; TRBD1 matches 8 bases. This CDR3 is CSALQGGTYGYTF. DNA of the CDR3: TGCAGCGCCCTACAGGGGGGAACCTATGGCTACACCTTC.